This T cell receptor beta chain was sequenced during a study of blood T cell repertoires in COVID-19. Study at large: The origin of the acute and convalescent COVID-19 samples was the United States, Italy and Spain.

This CDR3 has 16 amino acids. Trimming cost V 3 bases and J 3 bases; bases outside gene matches: 3. The method was immunoSEQ multiplex PCR; TCRdb's version includes in-frame clones alone and lacks a portion of them. The repertoire holds some 96,000 clones, with approximately 86% as singletons. The specimen was peripheral blood. The receptor was isolated from a man aged 45-65 years with acute or convalescent COVID-19. The genes are TRBV23-1 and TRBJ2-4, with 12 bases that match TRBD2. TRBV23-1 falls under the ORF class, with uncertain function. DNA of the CDR3: TGCGCCAGCAGTCATCTAGCGGGAGGGGGCAAAAACATTCAGTACTTC. Translation: CASSHLAGGGKNIQYF.